The clone carrying this TCR beta chain was counted at least ten times. This entry comes from a study of metastatic and nonmetastatic thyroid tumors. Study-level background: Patients with malignant and benign thyroid disease provided blood and tumor or nodule tissue, whose repertoires were compared.

CDR1 SGHRS and CDR2 YFSETQ come from the germline V gene. The CDR3 spans 17 residues. Trimming left V 0 bases short and J 0 bases short, with 13 bases between. TCRdb used MiXCR to call clones anew from the PCR reads. The table has about 1,900 clones, 11% seen once. Thyroid surgery was preceded by no treatment in any patient. Sequences were obtained from tumor tissue. This receptor was taken from a female donor with papillary thyroid cancer or a benign thyroid nodule (not recorded which). Some clones in this sample may be carry-over from other donors' samples. V is TRBV5-1 and J is TRBJ2-1; D is uncertain. The CDR3 is CASSLVPFMGSYNEQFF. The CDR3 DNA reads TGCGCCAGCAGCTTGGTTCCTTTCATGGGCTCCTACAATGAGCAGTTCTTC.